These T cell receptor beta chains were read from a single sample in a study of CD8+ T cells in alopecia areata. Libraries were prepared by immunoSEQ multiplex PCR; TCRdb keeps only in-frame clonotypes and omits some of them. This table has approximately 100,000 clones, 35% to 50% appearing once. Sample: CD4+ T cells sorted from blood. These TCRs come from a human donor with alopecia areata. CDR3s include the opening cysteine and the closing phenylalanine or tryptophan. The D gene is left open where the match is weak. Only some rows state a clone size, as once, few, many or a class for expanded clones.

TRBJ2-1,TRBD2,TRBV29-1,NA,TGCAGCGTTGCGGTTAGCGGGGTCTACAATGAGCAGTTCTTC,CSVAVSGVYNEQFF
TRBJ2-1,TRBD1,TRBV30,NA,TGTGCCTGGAACCGGGACAGGGTGTACAATGAGCAGTTCTTC,CAWNRDRVYNEQFF
TRBJ2-7,TRBD2,TRBV7-2,NA,TGTGCCAGCGGAGCGGGAGGAACCTACGAGCAGTACTTC,CASGAGGTYEQYF
TRBJ2-7,NA,TRBV29-1,NA,TGCAGCGCCTCAGGGCATTGGCTTGTATCGTCGGTCGAGCAGTACTTC,CSASGHWLVSSVEQYF
TRBJ1-1,TRBD1,TRBV5-1,NA,TGCGCCAGCAGCTGGGGACAGGGTGGAAACACTGAAGCTTTCTTT,CASSWGQGGNTEAFF
TRBJ1-1,NA,TRBV29-1,NA,TGCAGCGTTGCCATGACAGTACTCACTGAAGCTTTCTTT,CSVAMTVLTEAFF
TRBJ1-5,TRBD1,TRBV19,few,TGTGCCAGTACCGGGACAGGGGGCAACCAGCCCCAGCATTTT,CASTGTGGNQPQHF
TRBJ1-2,NA,TRBV29-1,NA,TGCAGCGTTTCTCGTCGGGCAGCACCCACTAATCATGGCTACACCTTC,CSVSRRAAPTNHGYTF
TRBJ2-7,NA,TRBV14,few,TGTGCCAGCAGCCGATCGGGACTGGCCCGATACGAGCAGTACTTC,CASSRSGLARYEQYF
TRBJ2-7,NA,TRBV29-1,NA,TGCAGCGTTGAAGGCCGCGGGACTTACTCCTACGAGCAGTACTTC,CSVEGRGTYSYEQYF
TRBJ1-1,NA,TRBV29-1,NA,TGCAGCGTTGAGGCAGGGGCCTTGAACACTGAAGCTTTCTTT,CSVEAGALNTEAFF